This TCR beta chain appears in the sequencing data of a study of identical twins. CDR1 is SQVTM, CDR2 ANQGSEA, per germline. The CDR3 contains 16 residues. V lost 4 bases and J 1 base, leaving 14 bases between the germline ends. Findings and limits, study-wide: Less excess twin sharing appeared in beta out-of-frame sequences. There were fewer insertions in abundant cord blood beta clonotypes, but memory repertoires showed no such pattern. There was more out-of-frame TCR alpha sharing in monozygotic twins than models estimated.

To note about this clonotype: What it binds is unknown.

A template switching step contributed a universal primer site, while unique molecular identifiers were present in the cDNA. MiXCR, applied by TCRdb to the 5' RACE reads, yields one record per CDR3 protein. The sample consists of around 1.7 million distinct CDR3 sequences, about 31% of them appearing once. The sequenced sample was cord blood. This receptor was obtained from a newborn girl in good health. This chain uses TRBV29-1 with TRBJ2-6, with D maybe TRBD1 (5 bases). The CDR3 sequence: CSVALPGLSGANVLTF. CDR3 in DNA: TGCAGCGTTGCCCTCCCAGGGTTGTCTGGGGCCAACGTCCTGACTTTC.